This entry lists 22 T cell receptor beta chains sequenced from one sample in a study of T cell changes during pregnancy in multiple sclerosis. The method was immunoSEQ multiplex PCR; TCRdb's version includes in-frame clones alone and lacks a portion of them. The top ten clones hold 5.9% of a sample with some 45,000 clones, just under 95% of them seen once. The sequencing here drew on CD8+ T cells from peripheral blood mononuclear cells, taken in the first trimester of pregnancy. Receptors were obtained from a female donor with multiple sclerosis, enrolled in a pregnancy study.

The genes are TRBV27 and TRBJ2-3; unclear D gene. The V end was cut by 2 bases, the J end by 4 bases, with 7 bases between. The germline V gene has CDR1 MNHEY and CDR2 SMNVEV (reference sequence). CDR3 length equals 13 residues. The CDR3 sequence is CASSLESPDTQYF. The CDR3 bases are TGTGCCAGCAGTTTAGAGTCCCCAGATACGCAGTATTTT.

This clone was recorded once. The genes are TRBV9 and TRBJ1-2; 7 bases are a match to TRBD1. The CDR3 is 16 residues long. V shed 3 bases, J shed 2 bases, and the junction held 10 bases outside the gene matches. Germline V gene sequence: CDR1 SGDLS, CDR2 YYNGEE. This CDR3 reads CASSGSQGGVNYGYTF. CDR3 nucleotides: TGTGCCAGCAGCGGCTCCCAGGGGGGCGTCAACTATGGCTACACCTTC.

The chain couples TRBV11-2 to TRBJ2-1, with TRBD2 identical over 7 bases. With 4 bases clipped from V and 7 bases from J, the junction kept 19 bases outside the gene matches. CDR3 size: 18 residues. CDR1 and CDR2 from the germline V gene are SGHAT and FQNNGV. The CDR3 DNA sequence: TGTGCCAGCAGCTCCCGGCCCCCTACTAGCGCCAAGGCGAATGAGCAGTTCTTC. Translation gives CASSSRPPTSAKANEQFF.

This rearrangement joins TRBV7-3 to TRBJ1-1, with a weak D call TRBD1 (6 bases). Trimming shortened V by 0 bases and J by 4 bases, and 15 bases separated the two germline ends. This CDR3 has 16 residues. The V gene's germline CDR1 is SGHTA and CDR2 FQGTGA. The CDR3 spells CASSLTSFDRRTEAFF. CDR3 nucleotide sequence: TGTGCCAGCAGCTTAACTTCTTTCGACAGGCGCACTGAAGCTTTCTTT.

The V call is TRBV28, the J call TRBJ1-1, with TRBD1 matching 9 bases. CDR3 length equals 13 residues. Unmatched junction bases numbered 4, after V lost 6 bases and J lost 5 bases. CDR1 and CDR2 from the germline V gene are MDHEN and SYDVKM. The CDR3 here is CASRTGGETEAFF. CDR3 bases: TGTGCCAGCAGGACAGGGGGGGAGACTGAAGCTTTCTTT.

V is TRBV7-6 and J is TRBJ2-7; 8 bases agree with TRBD1. Per germline, CDR1 SGHVS and CDR2 FNYEAQ. This CDR3 has 16 residues. After removal of 2 bases from V and 4 bases from J, the junction contained 10 bases not matched to a gene. The CDR3 sequence: CASSLRVRDRSYEQYF. In DNA form, the CDR3 reads TGTGCCAGCAGCTTAAGGGTCCGGGACAGGTCGTACGAGCAGTACTTC.

The rearrangement links TRBV5-1 to TRBJ2-2; 8 nucleotides line up with TRBD2. The junction had 10 bases not matched to a gene; V was cut back by 5 bases and J by 1 base. Per the germline V gene, CDR1 is SGHRS and CDR2 is YFSETQ. This CDR3 has 17 residues. Here the CDR3 reads CASSPEGSGGNTGELFF. The CDR3 bases are TGCGCCAGCAGTCCCGAGGGGAGCGGGGGGAACACCGGGGAGCTGTTTTTT.

The rearrangement uses TRBV5-4 and TRBJ2-1, with a weak D call TRBD1 (7 bases). The germline gives CDR1 SGHNT, CDR2 YYREEE (reference sequence). The CDR3 is 14 amino acids. Trimming pared 1 base from V and 4 bases from J, leaving 9 bases between. CDR3 residues: CASSLQGGYNEQFF. In DNA form, the CDR3 reads TGTGCCAGCAGCTTGCAGGGGGGTTACAATGAGCAGTTCTTC.

The chain couples TRBV4-2 to TRBJ2-5; TRBD2 is a possible D gene (6 bases). The V gene's germline CDR1 is LGHNA and CDR2 YNFKEQ. The CDR3 length is 15 residues. Trimming took 4 bases from V and 1 from J, leaving 13 bases between them. CDR3 protein: CASSPPSASQETQYF. The DNA of the CDR3 is TGTGCCAGCAGCCCCCCTAGCGCCTCCCAAGAGACCCAGTACTTC.

This clone was picked up one time. Other DNA sequences in this specimen translate into the identical CDR3. CDR3 bases: TGTGCCAGCAGCTTGGGACTCGCCTACGAGCAGTACTTC. It specifies CASSLGLAYEQYF. The chain joins TRBV7-8 to TRBJ2-7; weak D call: TRBD2 (6 bases). V was pared by 3 bases and J by 2 bases, with 8 bases between. The CDR3 sequence is 13 residues long. Germline CDR1 reads SGHVS; CDR2 reads FQNEAQ.

The chain employs TRBV28 and TRBJ1-1; 8 nucleotides agree with TRBD1. The CDR3 runs to 15 residues. The V gene end was trimmed by 6 bases and the J gene end by 3 bases; junction bases not matched to a gene: 9. The germline gives CDR1 MDHEN, CDR2 SYDVKM. Written as DNA, the CDR3 is TGTGCCAGCAGGGGACAGGTGGTCGTACACACTGAAGCTTTCTTT. Protein product: CASRGQVVVHTEAFF.

CDR3: CASSLDTGASYNEQFF. CDR3 nucleotides: TGCGCCAGCAGCTTGGATACGGGAGCTTCCTACAATGAGCAGTTCTTC. This chain connects TRBV5-1 to TRBJ2-1; D is perhaps TRBD2 (6 bases). There are 16 residues in the CDR3. V was pared by 0 bases and J by 1 base, with 11 bases between. CDR1 is SGHRS and CDR2 is YFSETQ in the germline V gene.

The chain couples TRBV5-5 to TRBJ2-7, with TRBD2 matching over 10 bases. After removal of 0 bases from V and 4 bases from J, the junction contained 10 bases not matched to a gene. The CDR3 is 17 amino acids. Germline loops: CDR1 SGHKS, CDR2 YYEKEE (reference sequence). The CDR3 coding sequence is TGTGCCAGCAGCTTGGCCAGGCTAGCGGGAGTGCGGTACGAGCAGTACTTC. Protein product: CASSLARLAGVRYEQYF.

The chain combines TRBV2 with TRBJ2-7; 8 bases line up with TRBD2. Germline CDR1 reads SNHLY; CDR2 reads FYNNEI. J was trimmed by 2 bases and V by 8 bases; bases with no gene match: 5. The CDR3 has 13 residues. CDR3 coding DNA: TGTGCCAGCTTAGGGACTAGACCCTACGAGCAGTACTTC. Translating gives CASLGTRPYEQYF. Full variable domain (remainder filled in from reference TRBV2 and TRBJ2-7): EPEVTQTPSHQVTQMGQEVILRCVPISNHLYFYWYRQILGQKVEFLVSFYNNEISEKSEIFDDQFSVERPDGSNFTLKIRSTKLEDSAMYFCASLGTRPYEQYFGPGTRLTVT.

The chain carries TRBV19 and TRBJ2-7; maybe TRBD1 (5 bases). This CDR3 comprises 12 residues. Germline V gene sequence: CDR1 LNHDA, CDR2 SQIVND (reference sequence). V was pared by 5 bases and J by 3 bases, with 8 bases between. The chain's CDR3 is CASSLRGYEQYF. As DNA, the CDR3 is TGTGCCAGTAGTTTAAGGGGCTACGAGCAGTACTTC. The whole variable domain, remainder taken from reference TRBV19 and TRBJ2-7, is DGGITQSPKYLFRKEGQNVTLSCEQNLNHDAMYWYRQDPGQGLRLIYYSQIVNDFQKGDIAEGYSVSREKKESFPLTVTSAQKNPTAFYLCASSLRGYEQYFGPGTRLTVT.

J is TRBJ1-5 and V is TRBV7-9; D not certain. The V and J ends lost 4 bases and 14 bases respectively, with 12 bases between them. The CDR3 consists of 11 residues. From germline, CDR1 is SEHNR and CDR2 FQNEAQ (reference sequence). In nucleotides, the CDR3 is TGTGCCAGCAGCTCCGGCACTCAGGAGCATTTT. Protein sequence: CASSSGTQEHF.

The chain combines TRBV7-9 with TRBJ2-3; 11 nucleotides agree with TRBD2. V gave up 3 bases and J gave up 2 bases; unmatched junction bases: 4. Germline-derived CDR1 and CDR2 are SEHNR and FQNEAQ (reference sequence). CDR3 length: 16 residues. In nucleotides, the CDR3 is TGTGCCAGCAGCTTTGGGACTAGCGGACCCACAGATACGCAGTATTTT. Protein: CASSFGTSGPTDTQYF.

The rearrangement links TRBV29-1 to TRBJ2-7; D ambiguous. CDR1 SQVTM and CDR2 ANQGSEA come from the germline V gene. Trimming cost V 5 bases and J 1 base, with 9 bases left between them. CDR3 length equals 12 residues. The CDR3 bases are TGCAGCGTTTACTCGAGTTCCTACGAGCAGTACTTC. It specifies CSVYSSSYEQYF.

This chain uses TRBV7-9 with TRBJ2-5; 7 positions agree with TRBD1. CDR3 size: 14 residues. The junction had 5 bases not matched to a gene; V was cut back by 5 bases and J by 2 bases. The germline gives CDR1 SEHNR, CDR2 FQNEAQ (reference sequence). For the CDR3, the DNA is TGTGCCAGCAGCGTTCCGGGACAGCAAGAGACCCAGTACTTC. It specifies CASSVPGQQETQYF.

The chain has TRBV30 and TRBJ2-7; 7 bases match TRBD1. Germline CDR1 and CDR2: GTSNPN and SVGIG (reference sequence). J lost 5 bases, V lost 1 base, and 5 bases had no gene match. CDR3 length: 13 amino acids. CDR3 loop: CAWSENRGHEQYF. The CDR3 DNA reads TGTGCCTGGAGTGAAAACAGGGGCCACGAGCAGTACTTC.

V is TRBV15 and J is TRBJ2-1, with unresolved D. The CDR3 runs 15 residues. The germline V gene encodes CDR1 LNHNV and CDR2 YYDKDF (reference sequence). The V gene lost 5 bases and the J gene lost 0 bases, with 11 bases spanning the gap. The CDR3 DNA follows: TGTGCCACCAGCTTCCCGCGAAGCTCCTACAATGAGCAGTTCTTC. Translation: CATSFPRSSYNEQFF.

The chain uses TRBV5-1 and TRBJ1-4, with 7 bases aligning to TRBD1. The CDR3 loop spans 15 amino acids. Per germline, CDR1 SGHRS and CDR2 YFSETQ. The V segment lost 0 bases and the J segment 5 bases; nucleotides outside the gene matches: 4. The CDR3 spells CASSLEGTANEKLFF. For the CDR3, the DNA is TGCGCCAGCAGCTTGGAGGGGACAGCGAATGAAAAACTGTTTTTT.